This TCR beta chain was recorded in a study of beta chain features in type 1 diabetes. Every participating donor gave one draw, a heparinised blood sample averaging about 100 mL. Losses at the gene ends were 6 bases for V and 5 bases for J; bases not matched to a gene: 6. Germline V gene sequence: CDR1 SQVTM, CDR2 ANQGSEA. CDR3 length: 14 amino acids. To note about this clone: Its antigen is unknown.

General study points: There was no resolution here of whether HLA type influences TCRB rearrangement.

What was sequenced were expressed TCRB transcripts, since all of the isolated RNA had been reverse transcribed. Clones were read by immunoSEQ multiplex PCR, and TCRdb kept only the in-frame ones, dropping some. The sample holds 860,000 or so clones; around a sixth are singletons and the top ten take about 0.02%. The sequence was obtained from a young woman in good health. The chain combines TRBV29-1 with TRBJ2-2, with 10 bases aligning to TRBD2. Sequencing was done on a sample of naive CD4+ T cells from blood. CDR3 residues: CSVRTSGLTGELFF. As DNA, the CDR3 is TGCAGCGTGAGGACTAGCGGCCTTACCGGGGAGCTGTTTTTT.